The present T cell receptor beta chain was sequenced within a study of T cell repertoires in cytomegalovirus infection. Looking at the study overall: A matching HLA type, together with CMV infection, was signaled by public TCR beta signatures.

This clonotype was seen at least ten times. Its matching antigen is unknown. Study-wide results and caveats: What dominated the ex vivo response were HLA-C-restricted CMV-specific TCR beta clonotypes. The cumulative frequency of public TCR beta families identified carriers of CMV plus the relevant HLA.

Each CDR3 protein is one row after TCRdb ran MiXCR on the reads. The top ten clones hold 6.5% to 10% of a sample with nearly 650,000 distinct CDR3 sequences, less than 25% of them seen once. The source is a human donor in good health (CMV status not recorded). Some clones in this sample may be carry-over from other donors' samples. Source material: CD8+ T cells from PBMCs.

CDR3 residues: CASSYGGRNEQFF. CDR3 sequence (DNA): TGTGCCAGCAGTTATGGGGGTCGGAATGAGCAGTTCTTC. This rearrangement joins TRBV6-2 or TRBV6-3 to TRBJ2-1, with D perhaps assigned TRBD1 or TRBD2 (5 bases each). Between the trimmed V and J ends, which lost 3 bases and 7 bases, there was a span of 10 bases. Germline CDR1 and CDR2: MNHEY and SVGEGT. The CDR3 runs 13 residues.